This T cell receptor beta chain was profiled in a study of blood T cell repertoires in COVID-19. Study in general: Both acute and convalescent COVID-19 samples were obtained from the United States, Italy and Spain. From T cells, B-cell-depleted T cells, or PBMCs came the material, which was cDNA or gDNA.

Per the original methods: Reference gene primers were amplified, and this amplification served to estimate nucleated cell counts. TCRdb's table, derived via immunoSEQ multiplex PCR, lists solely in-frame clones and lacks some. The V and J calls and clone size come from that table; D and trimming were worked out from the DNA. The table has roughly 22,000 clones, roughly four fifths seen once. The CDR3 loop spans 16 amino acids. Germline values: CDR1 SGHTA, CDR2 FQGTGA. V was pared by 5 bases and J by 1 base, with 7 bases of the junction left unmatched. This receptor was obtained from a human donor in a cohort sampled during active COVID-19. Sequenced material: peripheral blood. The chain combines TRBV7-3 with TRBJ2-3, with 9 bases fitting TRBD2. The CDR3 DNA follows: TGTGCCAGCAGCATAGCGGGAGTACGGGGCACAGATACGCAGTATTTT. Encoded protein: CASSIAGVRGTDTQYF.